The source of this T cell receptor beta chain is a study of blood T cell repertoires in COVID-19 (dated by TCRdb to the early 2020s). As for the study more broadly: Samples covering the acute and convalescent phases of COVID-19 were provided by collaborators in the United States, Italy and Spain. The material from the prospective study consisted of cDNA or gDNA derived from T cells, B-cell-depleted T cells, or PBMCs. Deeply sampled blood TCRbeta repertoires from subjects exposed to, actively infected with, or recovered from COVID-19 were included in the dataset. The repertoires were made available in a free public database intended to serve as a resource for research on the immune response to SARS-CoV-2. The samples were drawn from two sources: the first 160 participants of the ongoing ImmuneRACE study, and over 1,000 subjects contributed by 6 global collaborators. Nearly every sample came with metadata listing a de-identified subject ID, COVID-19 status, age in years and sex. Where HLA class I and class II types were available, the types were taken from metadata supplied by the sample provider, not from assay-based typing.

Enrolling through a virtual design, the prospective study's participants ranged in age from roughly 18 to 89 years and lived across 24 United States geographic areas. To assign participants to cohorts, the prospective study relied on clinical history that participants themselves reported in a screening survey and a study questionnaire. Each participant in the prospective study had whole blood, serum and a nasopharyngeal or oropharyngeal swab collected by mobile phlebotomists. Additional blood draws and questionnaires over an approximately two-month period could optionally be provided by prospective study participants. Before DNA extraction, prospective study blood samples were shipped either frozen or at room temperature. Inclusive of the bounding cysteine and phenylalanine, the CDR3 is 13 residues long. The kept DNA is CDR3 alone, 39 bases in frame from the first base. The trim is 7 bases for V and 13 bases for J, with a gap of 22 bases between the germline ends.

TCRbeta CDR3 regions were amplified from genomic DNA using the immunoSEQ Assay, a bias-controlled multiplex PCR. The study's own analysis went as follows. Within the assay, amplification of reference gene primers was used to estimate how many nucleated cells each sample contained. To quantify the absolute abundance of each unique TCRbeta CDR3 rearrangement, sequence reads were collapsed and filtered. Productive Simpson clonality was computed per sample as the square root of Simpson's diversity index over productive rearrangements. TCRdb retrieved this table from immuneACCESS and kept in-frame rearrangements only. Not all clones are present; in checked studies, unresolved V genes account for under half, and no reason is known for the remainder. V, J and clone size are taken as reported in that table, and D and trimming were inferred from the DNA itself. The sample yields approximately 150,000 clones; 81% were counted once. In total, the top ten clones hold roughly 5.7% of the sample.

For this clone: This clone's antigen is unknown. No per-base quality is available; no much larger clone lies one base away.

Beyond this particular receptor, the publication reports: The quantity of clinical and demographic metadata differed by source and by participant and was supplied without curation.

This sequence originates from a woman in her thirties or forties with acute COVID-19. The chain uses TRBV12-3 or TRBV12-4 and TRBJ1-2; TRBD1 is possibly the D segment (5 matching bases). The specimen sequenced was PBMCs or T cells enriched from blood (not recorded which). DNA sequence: TGTGCCAGCACCTGGGCAGGGAACTTTCTTCGCACCTTC. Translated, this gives CASTWAGNFLRTF.